The rows below give T cell receptor beta chains drawn from one sample of a study of shared clonotypes between healthy human individuals. Sequenced by immunoSEQ multiplex PCR; TCRdb stores in-frame clones only, minus some. The sample consists of 2 million to 3 million clones, roughly 93% of them appearing once. Sequencing used naive CD4+ T cells from PBMCs. The receptors were sampled from a man younger than 35 in good health. Some clones in this sample may be carry-over from other donors' samples. Each CDR3 is given with its conserved first and last residue. Fields, in order: CDR3 length, D gene, clone size, J gene, V gene, CDR3 protein, CDR3 DNA. D genes are given only for firm matches. For some rows the clone size is stated as once, few or many, or as a class when expanded; others skip it.

CDR3 length: 14; D gene: TRBD1; clone size: once; J gene: TRBJ1-2; V gene: TRBV28; CDR3 protein: CASSTPGQGYGYTF; CDR3 DNA: TGTGCCAGCAGTACACCGGGACAGGGCTATGGCTACACCTTC
CDR3 length: 18; D gene: -; clone size: -; J gene: TRBJ2-6; V gene: TRBV2; CDR3 protein: CASSESRDAPSGANVLTF; CDR3 DNA: TGTGCCAGCAGTGAATCGCGGGACGCACCCTCTGGGGCCAACGTCCTGACTTTC
CDR3 length: 14; D gene: TRBD1; clone size: -; J gene: TRBJ1-2; V gene: TRBV28; CDR3 protein: CASSTQDRGYGYTF; CDR3 DNA: TGTGCCAGTTCAACCCAGGACAGGGGCTATGGCTACACCTTC
CDR3 length: 14; D gene: TRBD1; clone size: -; J gene: TRBJ2-5; V gene: TRBV9; CDR3 protein: CASTKGAGGETQYF; CDR3 DNA: TGTGCCAGCACCAAGGGGGCAGGAGGAGAGACCCAGTACTTC
CDR3 length: 15; D gene: -; clone size: -; J gene: TRBJ1-5; V gene: TRBV5-5; CDR3 protein: CASSLTQGWRQPQHF; CDR3 DNA: TGTGCCAGCAGCTTAACTCAGGGCTGGCGTCAGCCCCAGCATTTT
CDR3 length: 15; D gene: -; clone size: -; J gene: TRBJ1-4; V gene: TRBV29-1; CDR3 protein: CSVNPLGATNEKLFF; CDR3 DNA: TGCAGCGTTAACCCCCTGGGGGCCACTAATGAAAAACTGTTTTTT
CDR3 length: 18; D gene: -; clone size: -; J gene: TRBJ1-3; V gene: TRBV11-2; CDR3 protein: CASSATVAGPTSGNTIYF; CDR3 DNA: TGTGCCAGCAGCGCCACGGTGGCGGGGCCCACCTCTGGAAACACCATATATTTT
CDR3 length: 14; D gene: TRBD1; clone size: -; J gene: TRBJ1-5; V gene: TRBV7-8; CDR3 protein: CASSQDRVSQPQHF; CDR3 DNA: TGTGCCAGCAGCCAAGACAGGGTCAGTCAGCCCCAGCATTTT
CDR3 length: 15; D gene: TRBD1; clone size: -; J gene: TRBJ1-4; V gene: TRBV28; CDR3 protein: CASSLTGVTNEKLFF; CDR3 DNA: TGTGCCAGCAGCTTAACAGGGGTGACTAATGAAAAACTGTTTTTT
CDR3 length: 14; D gene: TRBD1; clone size: -; J gene: TRBJ1-1; V gene: TRBV27; CDR3 protein: CASRGQGENTEAFF; CDR3 DNA: TGTGCCAGCAGGGGACAGGGTGAGAACACTGAAGCTTTCTTT
CDR3 length: 15; D gene: -; clone size: once; J gene: TRBJ2-3; V gene: TRBV18; CDR3 protein: CASSRSQGNTDTQYF; CDR3 DNA: TGTGCCAGCTCACGTTCACAGGGAAACACAGATACGCAGTATTTT
CDR3 length: 15; D gene: TRBD1; clone size: -; J gene: TRBJ1-3; V gene: TRBV11-2; CDR3 protein: CASSYLRGSGNTIYF; CDR3 DNA: TGTGCCAGCAGCTACCTCAGGGGGTCTGGAAACACCATATATTTT
CDR3 length: 13; D gene: -; clone size: -; J gene: TRBJ2-2; V gene: TRBV7-2; CDR3 protein: CASSLIRVGELFF; CDR3 DNA: TGTGCCAGCAGCTTAATCAGGGTAGGGGAGCTGTTTTTT
CDR3 length: 12; D gene: -; clone size: -; J gene: TRBJ2-5; V gene: TRBV29-1; CDR3 protein: CSVGGIGETQYF; CDR3 DNA: TGCAGTGTTGGGGGAATTGGGGAGACCCAGTACTTC
CDR3 length: 16; D gene: TRBD2; clone size: -; J gene: TRBJ2-2; V gene: TRBV5-1; CDR3 protein: CASSPTSGNVAGELFF; CDR3 DNA: TGCGCCAGCAGCCCGACTAGCGGGAATGTCGCCGGGGAGCTGTTTTTT
CDR3 length: 13; D gene: TRBD1; clone size: -; J gene: TRBJ2-7; V gene: TRBV19; CDR3 protein: CASSRGQGYEQYF; CDR3 DNA: TGTGCCAGTAGTAGAGGACAGGGTTACGAGCAGTACTTC
CDR3 length: 12; D gene: -; clone size: once; J gene: TRBJ1-1; V gene: TRBV11-3; CDR3 protein: CASSLTGRGAFF; CDR3 DNA: TGTGCCAGCAGCTTAACGGGACGGGGCGCTTTCTTT